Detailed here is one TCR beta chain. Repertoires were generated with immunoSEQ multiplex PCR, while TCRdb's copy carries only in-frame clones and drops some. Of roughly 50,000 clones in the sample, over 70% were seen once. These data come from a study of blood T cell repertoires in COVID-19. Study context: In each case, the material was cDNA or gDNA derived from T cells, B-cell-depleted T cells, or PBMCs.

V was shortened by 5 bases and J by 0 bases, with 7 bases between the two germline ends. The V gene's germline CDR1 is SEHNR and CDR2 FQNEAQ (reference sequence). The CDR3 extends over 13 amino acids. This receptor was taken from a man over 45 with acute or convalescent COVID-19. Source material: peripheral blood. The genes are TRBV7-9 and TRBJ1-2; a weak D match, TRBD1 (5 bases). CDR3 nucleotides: TGTGCCAGCAGCGAGACAGCTAACTATGGCTACACCTTC. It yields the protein CASSETANYGYTF.